This T cell receptor beta chain was sequenced in a study of control samples from healthy donors and cancer patients. The germline V and J ends were trimmed by 0 bases and 5 bases, with 12 bases remaining between them. The CDR3 length is 14 residues. Germline CDR1 SGHRS, CDR2 YFSETQ. Some clones are missing from TCRdb's copy, which holds only in-frame ones; the method was immunoSEQ multiplex PCR. The profile shows 170,000 or so clones, about 93% of them singletons. In its sample, this clone was seen once. The receptor's source is a man between 18 and 29 years old in good health. This chain joins TRBV5-1 and TRBJ2-7; TRBD2 is a possible D gene (7 bases). The specimen sequenced was blood. In nucleotides, the CDR3 is TGCGCCAGCAGCTTGGAAGGGGGGGCTGACGAGCAGTACTTC. The encoded protein is CASSLEGGADEQYF.